Listed here are 22 T cell receptor beta chains from one sample, sequenced in a study of blood T cell repertoires in COVID-19. Produced via immunoSEQ multiplex PCR; TCRdb's table is partial and in-frame only. The repertoire holds over 150,000 clones, with roughly 72% as singletons. The material sequenced was peripheral blood. The receptor set was obtained from a woman over 75 with acute or convalescent COVID-19.

The V and J genes are TRBV7-9 and TRBJ2-7; the D gene is possibly TRBD1 (6 bases). Per the germline V gene, CDR1 is SEHNR and CDR2 is FQNEAQ (reference sequence). V dropped 5 bases and J dropped 4 bases, with 15 bases sitting between them. CDR3 length equals 14 residues. CDR3 region: CASSLGDMNYEQYF. In DNA, the CDR3 is TGTGCCAGCAGCCTAGGGGACATGAATTACGAGCAGTACTTC.

This chain uses TRBV19 with TRBJ2-3; 9 bases are a match to TRBD1. J was trimmed by 1 base and V by 4 bases; bases with no gene match: 6. Germline values: CDR1 LNHDA, CDR2 SQIVND (reference sequence). The CDR3 is 16 residues long. CDR3 loop: CASSTGTGFGTDTQYF. DNA of the CDR3: TGTGCCAGTAGTACCGGGACAGGGTTCGGCACAGATACGCAGTATTTT.

V and J are TRBV11-3 and TRBJ1-1, with TRBD1 as a possible D gene (6 bases). This CDR3 comprises 13 residues. V lost 1 base and J lost 6, with 9 bases in between. Germline values: CDR1 SGHNT, CDR2 YENEEA. The CDR3, as DNA: TGTGCCAGCAGCTTAGGGGACACTTCTGAAGCTTTCTTT. This codes for CASSLGDTSEAFF.

This clone was seen more than once but under ten times. The chain combines TRBV5-8 with TRBJ2-7; weak D call: TRBD2 (6 bases). V was pared by 3 bases and J by 2 bases, with 12 bases between. Germline V gene sequence: CDR1 SGHTS, CDR2 YDEGEE. The CDR3 contains 14 residues. CDR3 sequence (DNA): TGTGCCAGCAGCTGGGGGGACGTCGCCTACGAGCAGTACTTC. Translation: CASSWGDVAYEQYF.

This clone showed up just once. This chain connects TRBV6-6 to TRBJ2-6; possibly TRBD2 for D (6 bases). CDR1 is MNHNY and CDR2 is SVGAGI in the germline V gene (reference sequence). The CDR3 is 15 residues long. V dropped 2 bases and J dropped 2 bases, with 7 bases sitting between them. CDR3 sequence reads: CASSYPGAGANVLTF. In nucleotides, the CDR3 is TGTGCCAGCAGTTACCCGGGGGCTGGGGCCAACGTCCTGACTTTC.

The chain recombines TRBV6-6 with TRBJ1-2; D possibly corresponds to TRBD1 (5 bases). Trimming took off 5 bases at V and 4 bases at J, with 17 bases between the two ends. CDR3 length: 15 amino acids. Germline CDR1 MNHNY, CDR2 SVGAGI (reference sequence). CDR3 coding DNA: TGTGCCAGCAGTACGACTGAACAGGTTTCCTATGGCTACACCTTC. The encoded protein is CASSTTEQVSYGYTF.

This chain joins TRBV7-9 and TRBJ1-2; 8 bases match TRBD1. Germline CDR1 and CDR2: SEHNR and FQNEAQ (reference sequence). J lost 4 bases, V lost 1 base, and 5 bases had no gene match. The CDR3 consists of 15 residues. The CDR3 bases are TGTGCCAGCAGCTTAGAAACGGGACAGGCCTATGGCTACACCTTC. Protein sequence: CASSLETGQAYGYTF.

The chain recombines TRBV2 with TRBJ2-7; D perhaps matches TRBD2 (5 bases). The V end was cut by 3 bases, the J end by 6 bases, with 9 bases between. The V gene's germline CDR1 is SNHLY and CDR2 FYNNEI. The CDR3 runs 12 residues. The CDR3 DNA sequence: TGTGCCAGCAGTGAGCTAGCCTCCGAGCAGTACTTC. Its translation: CASSELASEQYF.

The rearrangement uses TRBV4-2 and TRBJ1-3, with D unresolved. There are 12 residues in the CDR3. The germline V and J ends were trimmed by 9 bases and 8 bases, with 14 bases remaining between them. The germline V gene encodes CDR1 LGHNA and CDR2 YNFKEQ. The CDR3 region is CASKRGDHTIYF. The DNA for the CDR3 is TGTGCCAGTAAACGGGGAGACCACACCATATATTTT.

As to this clone: The sample contains more than one DNA sequence encoding this CDR3. The V and J genes are TRBV5-1 and TRBJ2-7; the match to TRBD2 covers 11 bases. Germline CDR1 reads SGHRS; CDR2 reads YFSETQ. The length of the CDR3 is 15 residues. V gave up 2 bases and J gave up 4 bases; unmatched junction bases: 5. This CDR3 is CASSFSSGGFYEQYF. CDR3 in DNA: TGCGCCAGCAGCTTTTCTAGCGGGGGGTTTTACGAGCAGTACTTC.

V and J are TRBV11-2 and TRBJ1-1; weak D call: TRBD1 (5 bases). V was clipped by 5 bases and J by 6 bases, with 16 bases between them. CDR3 length: 14 residues. Germline V gene lookup returns CDR1 SGHAT and CDR2 FQNNGV. The CDR3 DNA follows: TGTGCCAGCAGCACTAACGTTCGACAGTCTGAAGCTTTCTTT. It specifies CASSTNVRQSEAFF.

The gene calls are TRBV7-2 and TRBJ2-2; no definite D call. Germline loops: CDR1 SGHTA, CDR2 FQGNSA. The V end was cut by 4 bases, the J end by 1 base, with 13 bases between. The CDR3 has 16 amino acids. CDR3: CASSYAGSLNTGELFF. Written as DNA, the CDR3 is TGTGCCAGCAGCTATGCAGGATCTCTGAACACCGGGGAGCTGTTTTTT.

This clone was counted between two and nine times. V and J are TRBV7-3 and TRBJ2-3, with TRBD2 matching over 7 bases. CDR1 is SGHTA, CDR2 FQGTGA, per germline. CDR3 length equals 17 residues. Germline trimming cut 3 bases from V and 1 base from J; bases unmatched to any gene: 10. The CDR3 reads CASSLRSGVDGTDTQYF. The CDR3 coding sequence is TGTGCCAGCAGCTTGCGCAGCGGGGTCGATGGCACAGATACGCAGTATTTT.

The rearrangement links TRBV7-2 to TRBJ1-1, with D possibly being TRBD1 (5 bases). This CDR3 comprises 14 residues. V lost 5 bases and J lost 10, with 20 bases in between. CDR1 SGHTA and CDR2 FQGNSA come from the germline V gene. The CDR3 DNA reads as TGTGCCAGCAGCCAGCTGACTGCAATAGGGGTAGCTTTCTTT. Its translation: CASSQLTAIGVAFF.

This clone was seen a single time. For the CDR3, the DNA is TGTGCCAGCAGCCAACAGACAAGACAGCCCCAGCATTTT. This encodes CASSQQTRQPQHF. The rearrangement links TRBV4-2 to TRBJ1-5; D remains ambiguous. The CDR3 is 13 residues long. V was clipped by 2 bases and J by 7 bases, with 9 bases between them. The germline gives CDR1 LGHNA, CDR2 YNFKEQ.

The rearrangement links TRBV2 to TRBJ2-7; D perhaps matches TRBD1 (6 bases). CDR3 length: 14 amino acids. Trimming pared 5 bases from V and 0 bases from J, leaving 11 bases between. Germline V gene sequence: CDR1 SNHLY, CDR2 FYNNEI. The CDR3 nucleotides read TGTGCCAGCAGTCGGGACACGAGCTCCTACGAGCAGTACTTC. It specifies CASSRDTSSYEQYF.

This clone has only a few counts. This chain links TRBV5-1 with TRBJ1-4, with 10 bases matching TRBD1. This CDR3 contains 15 residues. The ends lost 4 bases at V and 7 bases at J; junction bases unmatched: 7. CDR1 is SGHRS and CDR2 is YFSETQ in the germline V gene. In DNA, the CDR3 is TGCGCCAGCAGCCGGGGACAGGGGCGGGGTGAAAAACTGTTTTTT. Its translation is CASSRGQGRGEKLFF.

V is TRBV24-1 and J is TRBJ1-1, with D hard to call. The V gene's germline CDR1 is KGHDR and CDR2 SFDVKD. V lost 3 bases and J 1 base, leaving 14 bases between the germline ends. The CDR3 sequence is 16 residues long. For the CDR3, the DNA is TGTGCCACCAGTGATACGAAACAGACGGCGAACACTGAAGCTTTCTTT. It translates to CATSDTKQTANTEAFF.

The rearrangement joins TRBV14 to TRBJ2-3; unclear D gene. CDR3 length: 14 amino acids. The germline CDR1 and CDR2 sequences are SGHDN and FVKESK. V dropped 2 bases and J dropped 5 bases, with 11 bases sitting between them. The CDR3 coding sequence is TGTGCCAGCAGCCAACCCTATCCTCGAGATACGCAGTATTTT. Its translation: CASSQPYPRDTQYF.

This chain uses TRBV3-1 (or the pseudogene TRBV3-2) with TRBJ2-1; perhaps TRBD1 as D (5 bases). The length of the CDR3 is 14 residues. Trimming shortened V by 6 bases and J by 6 bases, and 15 bases separated the two germline ends. Germline CDR1 is LGHDT and CDR2 is YNNKEL (reference sequence). CDR3 DNA: TGTGCCAGCAGGATGCAGGGTCTAATCAATGAGCAGTTCTTC. This gives the protein CASRMQGLINEQFF.

The chain is built from TRBV18 and TRBJ2-7, with 10 positions matching TRBD1. CDR3 size: 13 residues. V lost 6 bases, J lost 10 bases, and 9 bases stayed unmatched. Per the germline V gene, CDR1 is KGHSH and CDR2 is LQKENI. Written as DNA, the CDR3 is TGTGCCAGCTCCTCCGGGACAGGGGCTTTTCAGTACTTC. Protein product: CASSSGTGAFQYF.

The chain uses TRBV29-1 and TRBJ2-1; TRBD2 aligns across 11 bases. CDR3 size: 15 residues. Germline assignment: CDR1 SQVTM and CDR2 ANQGSEA. J gave up 8 bases and V 6 bases, and 12 bases lay outside the gene matches. CDR3 in DNA: TGCAGCGTCCCCCGAAGACTAGCGGGATCTGATGAGCAGTTCTTC. It is translated as CSVPRRLAGSDEQFF.